A selection of T cell receptor beta chains follows, all from one sample in a study of CD8 T cells in ankylosing spondylitis. TCRdb called the 5' RACE reads again in MiXCR, with one record for every CDR3 protein. The repertoire has approximately 200,000 distinct CDR3 sequences, 9.5% to 15% of them found once; the top ten carry about 15%. Sequencing input: blood, either unsorted or a sorted T cell fraction (not recorded which). These receptors originate from a male donor with ankylosing spondylitis or in good health (not recorded which). The CDR3 runs from the conserved cysteine through the conserved F or W. Each record gives: J gene, V gene, clone size, D gene, CDR3 DNA, CDR3 protein. A D gene is named only where the DNA matches it firmly. A row's size may be missing; if present it is once, few, many or a size class.

>TRBJ1-2|TRBV12-3/TRBV12-4|many|.
TGTGCCAGCAGTTTGGGCAGCTATGGCTACACCTTC
CASSLGSYGYTF
>TRBJ2-1|TRBV20-1|few|TRBD1
TGCAGTGCTAGAACAGGGGTAGGAAATGAGCAGTTCTTC
CSARTGVGNEQFF
>TRBJ1-5|TRBV6-1|.|.
TGTGCCAGCAGTGATGGGACCATACTGAGCAATCAGCCCCAGCATTTT
CASSDGTILSNQPQHF
>TRBJ1-2|TRBV6-1|.|.
TGTGCCAGCAGGGCCTTTGCTCTGGGGCACTATGGCTACACCTTC
CASRAFALGHYGYTF
>TRBJ1-4|TRBV20-1|.|TRBD1
TGCAGTGCTAGAGATAAGAGGGGGCATCATGAAAAACTGTTTTTT
CSARDKRGHHEKLFF
>TRBJ2-4|TRBV27|.|TRBD2
TGTGCCAGCAGCCCAATAGCGGGGGTGAACATTCAGTACTTC
CASSPIAGVNIQYF
>TRBJ2-5|TRBV6-1|.|.
TGTGCCAGCAGGGTTGGGGAGACCCAGTACTTC
CASRVGETQYF
>TRBJ1-1|TRBV4-1|few|.
TGCGCCAGCACCCGTATCGGGGGTTCGACTGAAGCTTTCTTT
CASTRIGGSTEAFF
>TRBJ2-5|TRBV7-9|many|.
TGTGCCAGCAGTCCCTCGGACTCTTACCAAGAGACCCAGTACTTC
CASSPSDSYQETQYF
>TRBJ1-3|TRBV30|.|.
TGTGCCTGGACCCAGGGTTACTCTGGAAACACCATATATTTT
CAWTQGYSGNTIYF
>TRBJ2-7|TRBV12-3/TRBV12-4|many|TRBD2
TGTGCCAGCAGGCCGGGACTAGGGTTTGGGTACGAGCAGTACTTC
CASRPGLGFGYEQYF
>TRBJ2-7|TRBV14|few|.
TGTGCCAGCAGCCAAGATGAAAGGCTCGACCCATACCAGCAGTACTTC
CASSQDERLDPYQQYF
>TRBJ1-1|TRBV4-1|few|.
TGCGCCAGCAGCCCAAACGACCAGTTAGCTTTCTTT
CASSPNDQLAFF
>TRBJ1-2|TRBV5-5|few|.
TGTGCCAGCAGCTTGCTTAAGGGCTACACCTTC
CASSLLKGYTF
>TRBJ2-3|TRBV11-2|.|.
TGTGCCAGCAGCTTAGGACAGACGCACACAGATACGCAGTATTTT
CASSLGQTHTDTQYF
>TRBJ2-1|TRBV12-3/TRBV12-4|few|.
TGTGCCAGCACTTCAAACCGGGGTGAGCAGTTCTTC
CASTSNRGEQFF
>TRBJ1-1|TRBV30|.|.
TGTGCCTGGGAAGCAAACAGGAACACTGAAGCTTTCTTT
CAWEANRNTEAFF
>TRBJ2-3|TRBV7-9|few|TRBD2
TGTGCCAGCAGCTCGATTTCTAGCGGCCCCAGCACAGATACGCAGTATTTT
CASSSISSGPSTDTQYF
>TRBJ2-1|TRBV27|many|.
TGTGCCAGCAGTTACCCTCCCGGGAATGAGCAGTTCTTC
CASSYPPGNEQFF
>TRBJ2-6|TRBV12-3/TRBV12-4|few|TRBD2
TGTGCCGGGCCTGGGGGGGATGGGGCCAACGTCCTGACTTTC
CAGPGGDGANVLTF
>TRBJ1-6|TRBV9|.|.
TGTGCCAGCAGCGTAGACAGGGATATCGGGTCACCCCTCCACTTT
CASSVDRDIGSPLHF
>TRBJ2-5|TRBV20-1|few|TRBD2
TGCAGTGCTAGAGAACTAGCGGGAGTCGAGACCCAGTACTTC
CSARELAGVETQYF
>TRBJ2-3|TRBV7-2|few|.
TGTGCCAGCAGCTGGGGGGGCCCATGGACAGATACGCAGTATTTT
CASSWGGPWTDTQYF
>TRBJ2-1|TRBV12-3/TRBV12-4|many|.
TGTGCCAGCAGCGTAGAGAATGAGCAGTTCTTC
CASSVENEQFF
>TRBJ2-7|TRBV12-3/TRBV12-4|few|TRBD1
TGTGCCAGCAGCGGGACAGGACAGTACGAGCAGTACTTC
CASSGTGQYEQYF
>TRBJ2-7|TRBV12-3/TRBV12-4|.|.
TGTGCCAGCAGTTTAATTCAGACAGAGCAGTACTTC
CASSLIQTEQYF
>TRBJ1-1|TRBV20-1|many|.
TGCAGTGCTCCCGACAGCACCCTTCGAGCTTTCTTT
CSAPDSTLRAFF
>TRBJ2-7|TRBV28|.|TRBD1
TGTGCCAGCAGTCCCCTTTGGACAGGGGGGAACTACGAGCAGTACTTC
CASSPLWTGGNYEQYF
>TRBJ1-2|TRBV29-1|.|.
TGCAGCGTTGATGAGGGAGGGAACTATGGCTACACCTTC
CSVDEGGNYGYTF
>TRBJ1-6|TRBV11-1|.|TRBD1
TGTGCCAGCAGCTTAGCCTTCAGGGGGCGCGAATCCTATAATTCACCCCTCCACTTT
CASSLAFRGRESYNSPLHF
>TRBJ1-1|TRBV29-1|few|TRBD1
TGCAGCGTTCCGACAGGGAGTGAAACTGAAGCTTTCTTT
CSVPTGSETEAFF
>TRBJ2-7|TRBV4-1|many|.
TGTGCCAGCAGCCAAGAAGGACGAAGCTCCTACGAGCAGTACTTC
CASSQEGRSSYEQYF
>TRBJ2-5|TRBV3-1|many|TRBD2
TGTGCCAGCAGCCCGCCCATGGGACTAGCGAAAGAGACCCAGTACTTC
CASSPPMGLAKETQYF
>TRBJ2-5|TRBV25-1|few|.
TGTGCCAGCAGTGACCACAGGGAGGGGGAGACCCAGTACTTC
CASSDHREGETQYF
>TRBJ1-1|TRBV12-3/TRBV12-4|many|.
TGTGCCAGCACCCCCCCCCAGGGCACTGAAGCTTTCTTT
CASTPPQGTEAFF
>TRBJ2-3|TRBV20-1|.|.
TGCAGTGCCAGCGGCCGTGCCACAGATACGCAGTATTTT
CSASGRATDTQYF
>TRBJ2-3|TRBV5-1|.|TRBD2
TGCGCCAGCAGCTTGGCCGCTAGCGGGACGAGCACAGATACGCAGTATTTT
CASSLAASGTSTDTQYF
>TRBJ2-7|TRBV9|.|.
TGTGCCAGCAGCGTAGCAGGTGGAGCCGAGCAGTACTTC
CASSVAGGAEQYF
>TRBJ1-2|TRBV29-1|few|.
TGCAGCGTTTATTTAGGACTAGTCTATGGCTACACCTTC
CSVYLGLVYGYTF
>TRBJ1-1|TRBV5-5|.|.
TGTGCCAGCAGCTTGGTAGACCGATTGAACACTGAAGCTTTCTTT
CASSLVDRLNTEAFF
>TRBJ1-1|TRBV9|.|.
TGTGCCAGCAGCGTGGTCCAGGGGCGCATGAACACTGAAGCTTTCTTT
CASSVVQGRMNTEAFF
>TRBJ1-6|TRBV4-1|few|.
TGCGCCAGCACCCCGGGACCCTATAATTCACCCCTCCACTTT
CASTPGPYNSPLHF
>TRBJ1-4|TRBV4-1|few|TRBD1
TGCGCCAGCAGCCCAGGAGGGACAGGGACTGAAAAACTGTTTTTT
CASSPGGTGTEKLFF
>TRBJ2-1|TRBV27|few|TRBD2
TGTGCCAGCAGCCCCGGGACTAGCGGGAAGGGTGAGCAGTTCTTC
CASSPGTSGKGEQFF
>TRBJ2-6|TRBV18|.|.
TGTGCCAGCAAACCGAAGGGTCTGGACTCTGGGGCCAACGTCCTGACTTTC
CASKPKGLDSGANVLTF
>TRBJ2-2|TRBV24-1|few|.
TGTGCCACCATCGACACGAACACCGGGGAGCTGTTTTTT
CATIDTNTGELFF
>TRBJ2-3|TRBV28|.|.
TGTGCCAGCAGGTCAGACAGACTTATTTTCACAGATACGCAGTATTTT
CASRSDRLIFTDTQYF
>TRBJ1-6|TRBV9|few|.
TGTGCCAGCAGCGCGACAAGGGGGGGAAACTCACCCCTCCACTTT
CASSATRGGNSPLHF
>TRBJ2-3|TRBV27|few|.
TGTGCCAGCAGTTTTCCAGGGGCCCATACGCAGTATTTT
CASSFPGAHTQYF
>TRBJ1-2|TRBV5-6|few|.
TGTGCCAGCAGCGTTACGCCTCCTAACTATGGCTACACCTTC
CASSVTPPNYGYTF